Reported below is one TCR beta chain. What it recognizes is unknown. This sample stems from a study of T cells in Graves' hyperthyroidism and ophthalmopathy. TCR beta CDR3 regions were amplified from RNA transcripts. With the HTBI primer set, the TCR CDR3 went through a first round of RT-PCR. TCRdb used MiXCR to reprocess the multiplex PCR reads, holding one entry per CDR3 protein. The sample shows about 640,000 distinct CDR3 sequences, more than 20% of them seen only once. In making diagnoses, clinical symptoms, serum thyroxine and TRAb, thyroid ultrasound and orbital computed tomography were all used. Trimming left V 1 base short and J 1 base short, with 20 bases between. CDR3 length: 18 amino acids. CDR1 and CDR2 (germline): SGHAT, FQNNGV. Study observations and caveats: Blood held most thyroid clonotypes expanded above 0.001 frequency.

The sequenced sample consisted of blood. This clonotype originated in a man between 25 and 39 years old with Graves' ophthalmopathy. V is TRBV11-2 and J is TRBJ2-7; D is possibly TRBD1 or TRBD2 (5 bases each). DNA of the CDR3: TGTGCCAGCAGCTTAGGACGATCTAACTGGGACCCTTCCTACGAGCAGTACTTC. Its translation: CASSLGRSNWDPSYEQYF.